This TCR beta chain is drawn from a study of shared clonotypes between healthy human individuals. Findings and limits, study-wide: Few donors restricted represented genetic and exposure-history diversity.

Regarding this clone: As yet, its antigen is unknown.

Method: immunoSEQ multiplex PCR; TCRdb's copy keeps in-frame clones and lacks some. The sample yields roughly 1,100,000 clones, approximately 68% seen once. Germline V gives CDR1 SQVTM, CDR2 ANQGSEA. Trimming cost V 3 bases and J 6 bases, with 15 bases left between them. The CDR3 is 14 amino acids. Donors had no recently reported acute infections or vaccinations and were HIV-negative. The sequenced sample was memory CD4+ T cells sorted from blood. Subset noted: CD45RA-negative fraction. The clonotype comes from a man aged 18-30 years in good health. The rearrangement uses TRBV29-1 and TRBJ2-1; D not resolved. The CDR3 nucleotides are TGCAGCGTTGATCGGCCTACCGCCGGCAATGAGCAGTTCTTC. It translates to CSVDRPTAGNEQFF.